This section outlines one TCR beta chain sequence together with its context. These data are taken from a study of blood T cell repertoires in COVID-19. Study-level background: Acute and convalescent COVID-19 samples came from the United States, Italy and Spain.

The repertoire was sequenced with immunoSEQ multiplex PCR; TCRdb's copy has only in-frame clones and lacks some. The repertoire holds over 60,000 clones, with roughly 82% as singletons. The V segment lost 5 bases and the J segment 3 bases; nucleotides outside the gene matches: 9. The germline V gene has CDR1 MDHEN and CDR2 SYDVKM. The CDR3 runs 16 residues. The gene calls are TRBV28 and TRBJ1-1; 10 positions agree with TRBD1. The origin of this receptor is a human donor in a cohort sampled during active COVID-19. Input material: peripheral blood. The CDR3 loop is CASSPRQGAGDTEAFF. CDR3 bases: TGTGCCAGCAGTCCGCGACAGGGGGCCGGGGACACTGAAGCTTTCTTT.